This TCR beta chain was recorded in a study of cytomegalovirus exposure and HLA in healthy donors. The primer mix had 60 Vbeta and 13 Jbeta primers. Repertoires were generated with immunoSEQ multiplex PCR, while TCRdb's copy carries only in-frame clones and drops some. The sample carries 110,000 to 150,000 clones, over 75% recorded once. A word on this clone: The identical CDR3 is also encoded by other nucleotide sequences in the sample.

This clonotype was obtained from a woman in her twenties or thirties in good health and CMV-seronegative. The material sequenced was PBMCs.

Written as DNA, the CDR3 is TGTGCCAGCAGCGTAGATTATGGTCAGGGTGGTTACACCTTC. Amino acid sequence: CASSVDYGQGGYTF. V and J are TRBV9 and TRBJ1-2, with D maybe TRBD1 (5 bases). V was shortened by 0 bases and J by 11 bases, with 17 bases between the two germline ends. The CDR3 extends over 14 amino acids. Per germline, CDR1 SGDLS and CDR2 YYNGEE.